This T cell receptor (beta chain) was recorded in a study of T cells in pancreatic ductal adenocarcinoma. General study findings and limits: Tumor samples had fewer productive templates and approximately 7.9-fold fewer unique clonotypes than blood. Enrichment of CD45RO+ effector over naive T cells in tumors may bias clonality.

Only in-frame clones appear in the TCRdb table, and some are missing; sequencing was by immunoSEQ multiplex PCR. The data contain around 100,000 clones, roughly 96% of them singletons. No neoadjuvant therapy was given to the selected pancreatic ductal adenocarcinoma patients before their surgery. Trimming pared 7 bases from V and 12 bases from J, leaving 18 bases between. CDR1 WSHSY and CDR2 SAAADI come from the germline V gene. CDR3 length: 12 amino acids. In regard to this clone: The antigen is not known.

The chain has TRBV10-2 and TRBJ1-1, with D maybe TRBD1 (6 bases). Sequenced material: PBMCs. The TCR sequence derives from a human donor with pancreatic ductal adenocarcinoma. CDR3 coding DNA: TGCGCCAGCACGGGGGGAACAGGGTCGACTTTCTTT. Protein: CASTGGTGSTFF.